A single sample is the source of the 31 T cell receptor beta chains below, sequenced in a study of blood T cell repertoires in COVID-19. The repertoire was sequenced with immunoSEQ multiplex PCR; TCRdb's copy has only in-frame clones and lacks some. In the table there are 200,000 to 250,000 clones, approximately 88% of which are singletons. The specimen sequenced was PBMCs or T cells enriched from blood (not recorded which). These receptors were collected from a woman aged 30 to 39 with acute COVID-19.

The chain links TRBV27 to TRBJ2-1, with 7 bases that match TRBD1. In germline, CDR1 is MNHEY, CDR2 SMNVEV (reference sequence). The CDR3 is 16 amino acids. V lost 5 bases, J lost 1 base, and 8 bases stayed unmatched. The CDR3 spells CASSPSTGESYNEQFF. The CDR3 nucleotides read TGTGCCAGCAGTCCATCAACAGGGGAGTCCTACAATGAGCAGTTCTTC.

This clone was seen once. This sequence joins TRBV3-1 (or the pseudogene TRBV3-2) and TRBJ1-6; D is possibly TRBD1 (5 bases). CDR3 length: 17 residues. The V end was cut by 0 bases, the J end by 7 bases, with 16 bases between. From germline, CDR1 is LGHDT and CDR2 YNNKEL (reference sequence). In DNA, the CDR3 is TGTGCCAGCAGCCAAGACCTCCTAGACAGCGGGAATTCACCCCTCCACTTT. Translating it yields CASSQDLLDSGNSPLHF.

V is TRBV5-4 and J is TRBJ2-1; D uncertain. The germline gives CDR1 SGHNT, CDR2 YYREEE (reference sequence). The V end was cut by 9 bases, the J end by 4 bases, with 11 bases between. The length of the CDR3 is 12 residues. The CDR3 DNA sequence: TGTGCCACCCTCAAAGAGTACAATGAGCAGTTCTTC. Amino acids: CATLKEYNEQFF.

The rearrangement joins TRBV7-2 to TRBJ1-2, with 10 nucleotides matching TRBD1. With V trimmed by 1 base and J by 4 bases, 9 bases remained unmatched. Germline loops: CDR1 SGHTA, CDR2 FQGNSA. The CDR3 sequence is 17 residues long. The DNA of the CDR3 is TGTGCCAGCAGCTTAGACCCCGGGACAGGGGTAGTCTATGGCTACACCTTC. Residues: CASSLDPGTGVVYGYTF.

The CDR3 reads CASSFLGPSGLTEAFF. The DNA for the CDR3 is TGCGCCAGCAGCTTCCTGGGCCCGTCGGGGTTGACTGAAGCTTTCTTT. The chain couples TRBV4-1 to TRBJ1-1; D is ambiguous. This CDR3 contains 16 residues. V was shortened by 5 bases and J by 5 bases, with 21 bases between the two germline ends. Germline V gene lookup returns CDR1 MGHRA and CDR2 YSYEKL.

This clone occurred once. The chain has TRBV28 and TRBJ1-4; 8 bases are a match to TRBD1. This CDR3 has 15 amino acids. Unmatched junction bases numbered 9, after V lost 8 bases and J lost 4 bases. Germline-derived CDR1 and CDR2 are MDHEN and SYDVKM. The CDR3 sequence: CASGGRTGFNEKLFF. The CDR3 DNA reads TGTGCCAGCGGGGGAAGGACAGGGTTTAATGAAAAACTGTTTTTT.

The V call is TRBV29-1, the J call TRBJ1-2, with D possibly matching TRBD1 (5 bases). Trimming took 5 bases from V and 2 from J, leaving 9 bases between them. This CDR3 contains 12 residues. Germline V lookup: CDR1 SQVTM, CDR2 ANQGSEA. CDR3 coding DNA: TGCAGCGTTTTTGGGGGGAACTATGGCTACACCTTC. Translation gives CSVFGGNYGYTF.

The V and J genes are TRBV5-4 and TRBJ1-1; D may be TRBD1 (6 bases). This CDR3 comprises 15 residues. Deletions cut 4 bases from V and 1 base from J, with 14 bases between. Germline V gene sequence: CDR1 SGHNT, CDR2 YYREEE (reference sequence). In nucleotides, the CDR3 is TGTGCCAGCAGCCCCCGGGACATCAAGAACACTGAAGCTTTCTTT. It is translated as CASSPRDIKNTEAFF.

This clone has a handful of counts. The J gene is TRBJ2-7, the V gene TRBV7-9; D not resolved. The CDR3 extends over 13 amino acids. Germline CDR1 and CDR2: SEHNR and FQNEAQ (reference sequence). Trimming removed 8 bases at V and 2 bases at J, with 13 bases between. CDR3 coding DNA: TGTGCCAGCTCAGCGTCGGGTACCTACGAGCAGTACTTC. This codes for CASSASGTYEQYF.

This chain links TRBV10-2 with TRBJ2-3, with 8 bases that match TRBD2. Unmatched junction bases numbered 1, after V lost 5 bases and J lost 3 bases. CDR3 size: 13 residues. Germline CDR1 and CDR2: WSHSY and SAAADI. CDR3: CASSLAGTDTQYF. The DNA for the CDR3 is TGCGCCAGCAGTTTAGCGGGGACAGATACGCAGTATTTT.

The chain is built from TRBV7-9 and TRBJ1-5, with D unresolved. The CDR3 sequence is 15 residues long. Trimming left V 5 bases short and J 4 bases short, with 15 bases between. Germline CDR1 reads SEHNR; CDR2 reads FQNEAQ (reference sequence). The CDR3 region has the DNA TGTGCCAGCAGCACGGGTGGTTTGGGTAATCAGCCCCAGCATTTT. Protein product: CASSTGGLGNQPQHF.

This clone has a handful of counts. This sequence joins TRBV4-1 and TRBJ1-2; D unresolved. CDR3 length: 17 amino acids. Germline loops: CDR1 MGHRA, CDR2 YSYEKL. Trimming removed 0 bases from V and 2 bases from J, with 16 bases in between. The CDR3 DNA sequence: TGCGCCAGCAGCCAAGAGGGCTCAACATGGTCGAACTATGGCTACACCTTC. Translation gives CASSQEGSTWSNYGYTF.

The chain couples TRBV5-1 to TRBJ2-7; the D is unclear. There are 14 residues in the CDR3. Per the germline V gene, CDR1 is SGHRS and CDR2 is YFSETQ. The ends were cut back, 1 base at V and 2 bases at J, with 10 bases in the middle. CDR3 protein: CASSLRVDPYEQYF. The CDR3 DNA sequence: TGCGCCAGCAGCTTGCGGGTGGATCCCTACGAGCAGTACTTC.

This clone was recorded once. In nucleotides, the CDR3 is TGTGCCAGCAGCCCCGGACAGGGGAGGGGAAAACTGTTTTTT. It translates to CASSPGQGRGKLFF. The J gene is TRBJ1-4, the V gene TRBV3-1 (or the pseudogene TRBV3-2), with 9 bases aligning to TRBD1. This CDR3 contains 14 residues. Germline V CDR1 and CDR2: LGHDT, YNNKEL (reference sequence). The junction had 7 bases not matched to a gene; V was cut back by 4 bases and J by 10 bases.

This sequence joins TRBV5-5 and TRBJ2-5; TRBD1 agrees at 9 bases. Per germline, CDR1 SGHKS and CDR2 YYEKEE (reference sequence). V trimming: 3 bases; J trimming: 5 bases; junction bases outside the gene matches: 11. CDR3 length: 16 residues. The CDR3 region is CASSSLQGAGGETQYF. The CDR3, as DNA: TGTGCCAGCAGCTCCCTACAGGGGGCGGGCGGGGAGACCCAGTACTTC. The full variable domain, rest sourced from reference TRBV5-5 and TRBJ2-5, is DAGVTQSPTHLIKTRGQQVTLRCSPISGHKSVSWYQQVLGQGPQFIFQYYEKEERGRGNFPDRFSARQFPNYSSELNVNALLLGDSALYLCASSSLQGAGGETQYFGPGTRLLVL.

Remarks on this clone: The junction shows a germline mismatch at one end, possibly a read error. The rearrangement uses TRBV30 and TRBJ1-5, with 7 bases identical to TRBD1. In germline, CDR1 is GTSNPN, CDR2 SVGIG (reference sequence). The CDR3 is 14 amino acids. This chain's CDR3 is CACSEGTVNQPQHF. CDR3 DNA: TGTGCCTGCAGTGAAGGGACAGTTAATCAGCCCCAGCATTTT.

The rearrangement links TRBV6-6 to TRBJ2-7; 9 bases fit TRBD1. CDR1 is MNHNY and CDR2 is SVGAGI in the germline V gene (reference sequence). The V gene end was trimmed by 6 bases and the J gene end by 1 base; junction bases not matched to a gene: 4. This CDR3 comprises 14 residues. CDR3 region: CASRRDRESYEQYF. CDR3 DNA: TGTGCCAGCAGGCGGGACAGGGAGTCCTACGAGCAGTACTTC.

The V call is TRBV27, the J call TRBJ2-1; D is perhaps TRBD2 (5 bases). This CDR3 comprises 16 residues. V was clipped by 6 bases and J by 8 bases, with 23 bases between them. Germline V gene sequence: CDR1 MNHEY, CDR2 SMNVEV (reference sequence). CDR3 sequence reads: CASSPSLGHHIDEQFF. The DNA for the CDR3 is TGTGCCAGCAGCCCTTCACTAGGCCACCATATCGATGAGCAGTTCTTC.

The V gene is TRBV19, the J gene TRBJ1-3; D call uncertain. The CDR3 has 15 amino acids. Germline V CDR1 and CDR2: LNHDA, SQIVND (reference sequence). V was cut by 3 bases and J by 2 bases, with 11 bases left in between. DNA for the CDR3: TGTGCCAGTAGTATCAGTTTGGCAGCTGGAAACACCATATATTTT. This sequence encodes CASSISLAAGNTIYF.

The V and J genes are TRBV30 and TRBJ1-2; 7 bases fit TRBD1. Germline loops: CDR1 GTSNPN, CDR2 SVGIG (reference sequence). The trim removed 0 bases at V and 5 bases at J, leaving 9 bases unmatched. The CDR3 has 15 amino acids. CDR3 amino acids: CAWSVQGGVKYGYTF. For the CDR3, the DNA is TGTGCCTGGAGTGTACAAGGGGGCGTAAAGTATGGCTACACCTTC.

The chain employs TRBV5-1 and TRBJ2-2; 8 bases agree with TRBD1. Germline V gene data show CDR1 as SGHRS and CDR2 as YFSETQ. This CDR3 comprises 18 residues. V lost 0 bases to trimming and J lost 5 bases; unmatched junction nucleotides: 12. The CDR3 DNA sequence: TGCGCCAGCAGCTTGGCAGGACAGGGCGAGGGCAGAACCGGGGAGCTGTTTTTT. This codes for CASSLAGQGEGRTGELFF.

The chain links TRBV15 to TRBJ2-5; D remains ambiguous. This CDR3 contains 14 residues. V lost 3 bases, J lost 3 bases, and 11 bases lay in between. CDR1 is LNHNV, CDR2 YYDKDF, per germline (reference sequence). The CDR3 here is CATSSLSEEETQYF. The CDR3 DNA reads as TGTGCCACCAGCAGTTTAAGCGAGGAAGAGACCCAGTACTTC.

The gene calls are TRBV30 and TRBJ1-5, with 10 bases that match TRBD1. Germline CDR1 reads GTSNPN; CDR2 reads SVGIG (reference sequence). The CDR3 totals 14 residues. With 2 bases clipped from V and 5 bases from J, the junction kept 3 bases outside the gene matches. CDR3 in amino acids: CAWSRDRGDQPQHF. CDR3 DNA: TGTGCCTGGAGTAGGGACAGGGGCGATCAGCCCCAGCATTTT.

This chain connects TRBV18 to TRBJ2-6; D possibly corresponds to TRBD1 (5 bases). Looked up from germline, CDR1 is KGHSH and CDR2 is LQKENI. V lost 2 bases to trimming and J lost 0 bases, with 20 bases between them. The CDR3 extends over 20 amino acids. CDR3 bases: TGTGCCAGCTCACCATCGAAACAGGCGATAAAGATCTCTGGGGCCAACGTCCTGACTTTC. It codes for CASSPSKQAIKISGANVLTF.

The V and J genes are TRBV7-8 and TRBJ2-5; possible D gene TRBD2, 6 bases. This CDR3 is built from 15 residues. V lost 1 base, J lost 2 bases, and 11 bases lay in between. CDR1 and CDR2 (germline): SGHVS, FQNEAQ. The chain's CDR3 is CASSLDRREQETQYF. DNA for the CDR3: TGTGCCAGCAGCTTAGACAGGCGGGAACAAGAGACCCAGTACTTC.

This rearrangement joins TRBV29-1 to TRBJ2-1; 7 nucleotides line up with TRBD1. V was clipped by 7 bases and J by 0 bases; unmatched bases: 3. In germline, CDR1 is SQVTM, CDR2 ANQGSEA. The CDR3 has 13 residues. The CDR3 protein is CSGGDSSYNEQFF. The DNA for the CDR3 is TGCAGCGGTGGGGACAGCTCCTACAATGAGCAGTTCTTC.

This clone was observed a few times. The chain recombines TRBV6-5 with TRBJ2-3; D ambiguous. This CDR3 has 14 amino acids. The germline V gene encodes CDR1 MNHEY and CDR2 SVGAGI. V lost 2 bases and J lost 6, with 12 bases in between. The CDR3 loop is CASSYNGRLDTQYF. The CDR3 coding sequence is TGTGCCAGCAGTTACAACGGCCGACTCGATACGCAGTATTTT.

This clone was detected only once. The chain employs TRBV10-3 and TRBJ1-2, with 9 bases lining up with TRBD1. Germline V CDR1 and CDR2: ENHRY, SYGVKD. J lost 6 bases, V lost 0 bases, and 5 bases had no gene match. This CDR3 is 15 amino acids long. The CDR3 DNA sequence: TGTGCCATCAGTGAGTCGTTTGGGACAGGGCATGGCTACACCTTC. Translation: CAISESFGTGHGYTF.

The genes are TRBV6-5 and TRBJ1-2; TRBD1 is a possible D gene (6 bases). Germline V gene lookup returns CDR1 MNHEY and CDR2 SVGAGI. The ends were cut back, 6 bases at V and 7 bases at J, with 12 bases in the middle. The CDR3 contains 12 residues. The CDR3 DNA follows: TGTGCCAGCAGCAATGACAGGCTTGGCTACACCTTC. It yields the protein CASSNDRLGYTF.

Regarding this clone: Other DNA sequences within the sample encode an identical CDR3. The chain is built from TRBV5-1 and TRBJ2-5; 14 nucleotides agree with TRBD2. The CDR3 length is 16 residues. CDR1 and CDR2 (germline): SGHRS, YFSETQ. V was pared by 0 bases and J by 2 bases, with 0 bases of the junction left unmatched. The CDR3 DNA sequence: TGCGCCAGCAGCTTGGGACTAGCGGGGGGGCAAGAGACCCAGTACTTC. Amino acids: CASSLGLAGGQETQYF.

The chain couples TRBV29-1 to TRBJ1-2; maybe TRBD1 (5 bases). The CDR3 extends over 14 amino acids. V was pared by 2 bases and J by 4 bases, with 14 bases between. Germline lookup yields CDR1 SQVTM and CDR2 ANQGSEA. DNA for the CDR3: TGCAGCGTTGAAACCTTGGCGGGACCCTATGGCTACACCTTC. Its protein is CSVETLAGPYGYTF.